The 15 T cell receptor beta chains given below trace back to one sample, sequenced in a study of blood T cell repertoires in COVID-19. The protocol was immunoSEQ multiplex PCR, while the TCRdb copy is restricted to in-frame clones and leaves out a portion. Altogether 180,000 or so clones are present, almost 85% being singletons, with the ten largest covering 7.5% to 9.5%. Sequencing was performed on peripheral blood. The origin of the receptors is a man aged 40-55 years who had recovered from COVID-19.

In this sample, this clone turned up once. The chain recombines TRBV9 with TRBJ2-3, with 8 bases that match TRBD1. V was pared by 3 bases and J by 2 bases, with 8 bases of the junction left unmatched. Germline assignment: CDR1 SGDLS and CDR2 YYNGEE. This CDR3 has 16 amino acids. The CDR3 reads CASSAGQGAYTDTQYF. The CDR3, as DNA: TGTGCCAGCAGCGCGGGGCAGGGGGCTTACACAGATACGCAGTATTTT.

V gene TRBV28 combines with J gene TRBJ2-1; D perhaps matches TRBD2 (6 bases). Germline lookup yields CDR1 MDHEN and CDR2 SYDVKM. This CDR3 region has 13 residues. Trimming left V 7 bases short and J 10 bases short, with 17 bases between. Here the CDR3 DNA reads TGTGCCAGCACCATGGGGGGATTTGGCGAGCAGTTCTTC. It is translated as CASTMGGFGEQFF.

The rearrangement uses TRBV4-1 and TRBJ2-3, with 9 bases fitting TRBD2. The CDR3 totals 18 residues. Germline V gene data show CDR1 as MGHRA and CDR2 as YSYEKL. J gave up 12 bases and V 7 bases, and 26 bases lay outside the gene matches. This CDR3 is CASTAVVAGVGTDTRQYF. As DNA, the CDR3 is TGCGCCAGCACCGCTGTGGTAGCGGGAGTCGGGACAGATACGCGACAGTATTTT.

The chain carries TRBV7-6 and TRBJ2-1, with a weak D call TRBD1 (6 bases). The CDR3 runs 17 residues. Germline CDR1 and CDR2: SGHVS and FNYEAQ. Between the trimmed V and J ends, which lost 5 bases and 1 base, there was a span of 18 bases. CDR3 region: CASSLQDSVYSYNEQFF. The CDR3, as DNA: TGTGCCAGCAGCCTCCAGGACAGCGTTTATTCCTACAATGAGCAGTTCTTC.

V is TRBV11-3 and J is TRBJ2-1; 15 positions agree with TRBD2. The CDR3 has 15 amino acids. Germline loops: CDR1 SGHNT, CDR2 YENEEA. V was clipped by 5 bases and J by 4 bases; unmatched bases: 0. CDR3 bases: TGTGCCAGCAGCGGGACTAGCGGGGGGTACAATGAGCAGTTCTTC. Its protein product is CASSGTSGGYNEQFF.

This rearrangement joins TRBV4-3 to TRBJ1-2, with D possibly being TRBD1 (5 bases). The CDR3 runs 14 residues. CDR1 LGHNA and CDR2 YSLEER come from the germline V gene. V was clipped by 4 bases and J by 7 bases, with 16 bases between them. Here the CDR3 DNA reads TGCGCCAGCAGCCTAAATCCGGGGGTCTTTGGCTACACCTTC. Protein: CASSLNPGVFGYTF.

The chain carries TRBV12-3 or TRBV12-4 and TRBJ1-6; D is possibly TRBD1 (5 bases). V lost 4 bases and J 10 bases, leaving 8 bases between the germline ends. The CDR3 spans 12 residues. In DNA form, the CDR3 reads TGTGCCAGCAGTTCGGGGGTCTCACCCCTCCACTTT. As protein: CASSSGVSPLHF.

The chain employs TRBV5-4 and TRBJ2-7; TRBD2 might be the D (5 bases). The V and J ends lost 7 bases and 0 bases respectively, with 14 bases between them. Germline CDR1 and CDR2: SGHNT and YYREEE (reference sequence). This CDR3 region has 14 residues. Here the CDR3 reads CASGWEPSSYEQYF. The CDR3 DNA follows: TGTGCCAGCGGTTGGGAGCCTAGCTCCTACGAGCAGTACTTC.

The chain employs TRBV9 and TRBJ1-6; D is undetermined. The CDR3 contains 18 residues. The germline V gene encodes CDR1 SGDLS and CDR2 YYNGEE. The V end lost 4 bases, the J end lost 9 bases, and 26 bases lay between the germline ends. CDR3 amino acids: CASSLSDLMIAPGSPLHF. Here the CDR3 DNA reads TGTGCCAGCAGCTTATCGGACTTGATGATTGCCCCGGGTTCACCCCTCCACTTT.

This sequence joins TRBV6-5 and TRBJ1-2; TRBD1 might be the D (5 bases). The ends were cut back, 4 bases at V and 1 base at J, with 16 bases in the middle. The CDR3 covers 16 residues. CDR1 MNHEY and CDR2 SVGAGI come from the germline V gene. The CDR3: CASSSQGGALNYGYTF. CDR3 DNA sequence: TGTGCCAGCAGTTCCCAGGGAGGGGCCCTTAACTATGGCTACACCTTC.

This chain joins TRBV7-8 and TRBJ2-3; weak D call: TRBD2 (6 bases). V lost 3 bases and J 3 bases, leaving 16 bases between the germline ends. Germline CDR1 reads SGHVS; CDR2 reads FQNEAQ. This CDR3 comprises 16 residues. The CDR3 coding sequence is TGTGCCAGCAGCTTCGTCACCGGGACTGGGACAGATACGCAGTATTTT. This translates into CASSFVTGTGTDTQYF.

CDR3 in amino acids: CASSPYWDKNQPQHF. The DNA for the CDR3 is TGTGCCAGCAGCCCTTACTGGGACAAAAATCAGCCCCAGCATTTT. This chain joins TRBV9 and TRBJ1-5; D is perhaps TRBD1 (6 bases). The germline V and J ends were trimmed by 4 bases and 4 bases, with 15 bases remaining between them. There are 15 residues in the CDR3. The germline V gene has CDR1 SGDLS and CDR2 YYNGEE. Full variable domain (rest looked up from reference TRBV9 and TRBJ1-5): DSGVTQTPKHLITATGQRVTLRCSPRSGDLSVYWYQQSLDQGLQFLIQYYNGEERAKGNILERFSAQQFPDLHSELNLSSLELGDSALYFCASSPYWDKNQPQHFGDGTRLSIL.

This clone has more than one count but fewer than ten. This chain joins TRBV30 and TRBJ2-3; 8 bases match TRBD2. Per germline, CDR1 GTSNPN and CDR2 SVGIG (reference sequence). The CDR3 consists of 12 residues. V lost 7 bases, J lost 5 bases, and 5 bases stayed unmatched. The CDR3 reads CALLLAVDTQYF. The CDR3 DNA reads TGTGCCTTGCTACTAGCGGTAGATACGCAGTATTTT.

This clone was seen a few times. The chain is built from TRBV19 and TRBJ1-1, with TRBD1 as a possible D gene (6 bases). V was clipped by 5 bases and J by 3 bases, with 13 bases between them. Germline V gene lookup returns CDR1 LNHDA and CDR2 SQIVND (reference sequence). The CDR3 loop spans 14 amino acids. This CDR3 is CASSLLGGHTEAFF. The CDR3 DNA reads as TGTGCCAGTAGTCTTTTGGGGGGGCACACTGAAGCTTTCTTT.

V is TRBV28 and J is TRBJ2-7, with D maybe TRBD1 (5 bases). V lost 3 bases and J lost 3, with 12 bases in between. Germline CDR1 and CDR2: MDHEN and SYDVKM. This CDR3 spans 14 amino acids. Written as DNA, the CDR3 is TGTGCCAGCAGTTTTGCCGACAGAAACTACGAGCAGTACTTC. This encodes CASSFADRNYEQYF.